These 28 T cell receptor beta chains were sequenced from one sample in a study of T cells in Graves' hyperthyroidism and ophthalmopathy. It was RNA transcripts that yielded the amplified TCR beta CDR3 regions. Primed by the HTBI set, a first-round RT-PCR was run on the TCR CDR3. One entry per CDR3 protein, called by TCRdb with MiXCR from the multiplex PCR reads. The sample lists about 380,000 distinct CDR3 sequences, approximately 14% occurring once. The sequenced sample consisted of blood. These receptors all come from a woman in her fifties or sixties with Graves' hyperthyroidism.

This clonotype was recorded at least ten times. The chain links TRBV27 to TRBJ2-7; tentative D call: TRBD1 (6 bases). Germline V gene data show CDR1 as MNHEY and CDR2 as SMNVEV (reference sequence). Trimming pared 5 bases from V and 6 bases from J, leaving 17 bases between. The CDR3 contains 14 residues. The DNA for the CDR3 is TGTGCCAGCAGTCCTAGCAACAGGGCCAGCGAGCAGTACTTC. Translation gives CASSPSNRASEQYF.

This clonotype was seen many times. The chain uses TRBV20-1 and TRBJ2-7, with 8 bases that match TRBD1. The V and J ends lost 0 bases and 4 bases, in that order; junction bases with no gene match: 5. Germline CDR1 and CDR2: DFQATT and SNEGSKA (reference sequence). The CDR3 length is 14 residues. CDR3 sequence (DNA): TGCAGTGCTAGAGATCCCCGGACAGGGTACGAGCAGTACTTC. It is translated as CSARDPRTGYEQYF.

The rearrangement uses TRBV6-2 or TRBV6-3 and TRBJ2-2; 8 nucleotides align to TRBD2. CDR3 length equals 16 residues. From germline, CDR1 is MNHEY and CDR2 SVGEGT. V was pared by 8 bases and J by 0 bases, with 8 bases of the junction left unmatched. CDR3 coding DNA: TGTGCCAGCTGGACTGGCGGGAGGACGAACACCGGGGAGCTGTTTTTT. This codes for CASWTGGRTNTGELFF.

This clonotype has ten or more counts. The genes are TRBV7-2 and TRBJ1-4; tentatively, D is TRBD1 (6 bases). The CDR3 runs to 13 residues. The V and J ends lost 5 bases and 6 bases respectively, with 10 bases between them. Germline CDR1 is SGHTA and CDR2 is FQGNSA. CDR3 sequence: CASSQYRDEKLFF. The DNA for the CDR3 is TGTGCCAGCAGCCAGTACAGGGATGAAAAACTGTTTTTT.

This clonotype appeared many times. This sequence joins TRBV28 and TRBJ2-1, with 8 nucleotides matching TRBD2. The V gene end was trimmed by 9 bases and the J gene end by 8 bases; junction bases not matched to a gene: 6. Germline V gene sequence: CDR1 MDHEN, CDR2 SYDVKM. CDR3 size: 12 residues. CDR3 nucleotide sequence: TGTGCCAGTTATAGCGGGAATCATGAGCAGTTCTTC. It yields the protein CASYSGNHEQFF.

In DNA form, the CDR3 reads TGTGCCAGCAGCTTAGAACGCGGTCAGGCCATTCTTATTTACGAGCAGTACTTC. Residues: CASSLERGQAILIYEQYF. The chain carries TRBV11-2 and TRBJ2-7; no definite D call. Germline CDR1 SGHAT, CDR2 FQNNGV. The CDR3 has 18 residues. V was shortened by 0 bases and J by 4 bases, with 22 bases between the two germline ends.

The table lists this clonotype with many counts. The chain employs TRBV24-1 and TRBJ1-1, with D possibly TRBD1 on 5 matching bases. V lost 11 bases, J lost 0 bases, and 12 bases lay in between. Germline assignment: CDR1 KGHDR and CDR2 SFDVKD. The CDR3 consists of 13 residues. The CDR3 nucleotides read TGTGCCAGGCCGGTGACAGTGAACACTGAAGCTTTCTTT. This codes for CARPVTVNTEAFF.

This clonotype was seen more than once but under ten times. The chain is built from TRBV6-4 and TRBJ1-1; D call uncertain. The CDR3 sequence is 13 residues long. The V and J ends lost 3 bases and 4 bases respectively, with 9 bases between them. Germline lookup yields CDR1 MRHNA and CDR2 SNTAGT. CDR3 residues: CASSESFGTEAFF. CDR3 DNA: TGTGCCAGCAGTGAGTCCTTTGGCACTGAAGCTTTCTTT.

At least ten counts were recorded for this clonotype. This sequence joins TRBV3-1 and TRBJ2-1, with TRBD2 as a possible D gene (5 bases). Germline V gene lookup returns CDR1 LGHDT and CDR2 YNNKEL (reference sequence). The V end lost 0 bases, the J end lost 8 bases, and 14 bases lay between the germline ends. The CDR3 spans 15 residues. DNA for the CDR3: TGTGCCAGCAGCCAAGATCTGGAGGCGAGCCATGAGCAGTTCTTC. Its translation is CASSQDLEASHEQFF.

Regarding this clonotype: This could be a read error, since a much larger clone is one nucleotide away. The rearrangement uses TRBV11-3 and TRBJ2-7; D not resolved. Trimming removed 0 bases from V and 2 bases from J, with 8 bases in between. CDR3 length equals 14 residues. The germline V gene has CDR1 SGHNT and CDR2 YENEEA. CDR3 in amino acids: CASSLDTYAYEQYF. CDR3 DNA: TGTGCCAGCAGCTTAGACACGTATGCCTACGAGCAGTACTTC.

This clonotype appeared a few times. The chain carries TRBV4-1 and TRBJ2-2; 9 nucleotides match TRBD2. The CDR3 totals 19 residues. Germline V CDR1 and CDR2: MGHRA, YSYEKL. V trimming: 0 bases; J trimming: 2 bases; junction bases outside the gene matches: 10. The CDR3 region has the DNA TGCGCCAGCAGCCAAGATACCCTAGCGGGAACGTTTAACACCGGGGAGCTGTTTTTT. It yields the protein CASSQDTLAGTFNTGELFF.

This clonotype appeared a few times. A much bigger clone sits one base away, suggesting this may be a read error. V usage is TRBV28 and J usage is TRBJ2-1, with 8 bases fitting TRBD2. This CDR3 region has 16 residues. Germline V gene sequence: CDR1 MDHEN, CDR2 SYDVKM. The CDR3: CASSLVTSGSYNEQLF. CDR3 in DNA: TGTGCCAGCAGTCTCGTCACTAGCGGCTCCTACAATGAGCAGCTCTTC.

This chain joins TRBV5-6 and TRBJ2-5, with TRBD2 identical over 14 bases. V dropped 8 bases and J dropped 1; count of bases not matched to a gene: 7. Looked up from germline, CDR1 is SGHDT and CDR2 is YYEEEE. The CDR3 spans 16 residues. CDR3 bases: TGTGCCAGTCTACCAGGACTAGCGGGAGGCCAAGAGACCCAGTACTTC. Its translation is CASLPGLAGGQETQYF.

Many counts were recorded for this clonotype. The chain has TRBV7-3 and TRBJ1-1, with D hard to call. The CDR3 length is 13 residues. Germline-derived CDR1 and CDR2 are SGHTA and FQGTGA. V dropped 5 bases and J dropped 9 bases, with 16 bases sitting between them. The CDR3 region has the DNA TGTGCCAGCAGCCCTTATGTGGGCCTTAAAGCTTTCTTT. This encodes CASSPYVGLKAFF.

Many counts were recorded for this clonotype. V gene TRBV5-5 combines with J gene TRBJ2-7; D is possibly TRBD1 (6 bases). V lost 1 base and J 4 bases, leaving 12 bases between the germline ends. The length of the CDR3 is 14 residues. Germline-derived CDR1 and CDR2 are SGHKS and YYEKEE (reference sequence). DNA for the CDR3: TGTGCCAGCAGCTTGTCAGGGGAGAGATACGAGCAGTACTTC. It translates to CASSLSGERYEQYF. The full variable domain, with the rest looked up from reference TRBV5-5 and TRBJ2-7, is DAGVTQSPTHLIKTRGQQVTLRCSPISGHKSVSWYQQVLGQGPQFIFQYYEKEERGRGNFPDRFSARQFPNYSSELNVNALLLGDSALYLCASSLSGERYEQYFGPGTRLTVT.

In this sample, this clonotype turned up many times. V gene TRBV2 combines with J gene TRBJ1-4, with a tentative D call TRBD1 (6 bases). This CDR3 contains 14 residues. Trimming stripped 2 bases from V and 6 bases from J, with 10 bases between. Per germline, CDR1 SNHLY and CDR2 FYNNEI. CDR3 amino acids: CASSETGYDEKLFF. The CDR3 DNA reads TGTGCCAGCAGTGAAACAGGGTATGATGAAAAACTGTTTTTT.

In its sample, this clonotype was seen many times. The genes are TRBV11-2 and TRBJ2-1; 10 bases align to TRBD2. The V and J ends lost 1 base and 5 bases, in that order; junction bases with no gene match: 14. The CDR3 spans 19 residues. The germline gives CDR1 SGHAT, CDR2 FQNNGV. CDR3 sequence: CASSLGGYSGRARDNEQFF. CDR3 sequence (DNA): TGTGCCAGCAGCTTAGGGGGATACAGCGGGAGGGCCCGGGACAATGAGCAGTTCTTC.

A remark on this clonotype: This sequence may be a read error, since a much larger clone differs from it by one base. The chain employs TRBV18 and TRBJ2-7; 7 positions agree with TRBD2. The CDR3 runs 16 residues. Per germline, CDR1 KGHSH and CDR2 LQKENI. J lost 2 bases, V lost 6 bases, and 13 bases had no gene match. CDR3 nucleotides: TGTGCCAGCTCGAGGACTAACGGGAGGAACACCTACGAGCAGTACTTC. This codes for CASSRTNGRNTYEQYF.

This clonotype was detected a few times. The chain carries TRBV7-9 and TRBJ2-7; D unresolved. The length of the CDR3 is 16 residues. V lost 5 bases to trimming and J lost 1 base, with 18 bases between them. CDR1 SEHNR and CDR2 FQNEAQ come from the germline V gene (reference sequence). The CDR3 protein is CASSPVGVSPSYEQYF. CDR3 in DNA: TGTGCCAGCAGCCCGGTGGGCGTGAGCCCTTCCTACGAGCAGTACTTC.

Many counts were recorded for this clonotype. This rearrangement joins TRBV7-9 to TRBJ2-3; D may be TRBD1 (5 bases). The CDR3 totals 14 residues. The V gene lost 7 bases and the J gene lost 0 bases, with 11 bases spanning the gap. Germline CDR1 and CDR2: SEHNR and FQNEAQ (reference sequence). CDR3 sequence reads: CASNRQPSTDTQYF. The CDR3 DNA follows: TGTGCCAGCAACCGACAGCCTAGCACAGATACGCAGTATTTT.

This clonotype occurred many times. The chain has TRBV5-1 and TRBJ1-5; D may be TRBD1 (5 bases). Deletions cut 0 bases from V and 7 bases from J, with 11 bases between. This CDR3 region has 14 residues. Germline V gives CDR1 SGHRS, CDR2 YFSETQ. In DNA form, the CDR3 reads TGCGCCAGCAGCTTGGATGGGGACGGGCAGCCCCAGCATTTT. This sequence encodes CASSLDGDGQPQHF.

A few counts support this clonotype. The DNA of the CDR3 is TGCGCCAGCAGCTTGGGACAGTTTAGGAACGAGCAGTACTTC. It codes for CASSLGQFRNEQYF. The chain combines TRBV5-1 with TRBJ2-7; D is perhaps TRBD1 (5 bases). V was clipped by 0 bases and J by 5 bases, with 12 bases between them. The CDR3 consists of 14 residues. Germline V gene lookup returns CDR1 SGHRS and CDR2 YFSETQ.

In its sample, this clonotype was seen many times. The CDR3 loop is CASSPGLAGGYSYEQYF. The CDR3 coding sequence is TGTGCCAGCAGCCCTGGACTAGCGGGAGGTTACTCCTACGAGCAGTACTTC. The chain uses TRBV11-1 and TRBJ2-7; 14 bases line up with TRBD2. Germline CDR1 reads SGHAT; CDR2 reads FQDESV (reference sequence). Germline trimming cut 5 bases from V and 0 bases from J; bases unmatched to any gene: 6. The CDR3 is 17 amino acids.

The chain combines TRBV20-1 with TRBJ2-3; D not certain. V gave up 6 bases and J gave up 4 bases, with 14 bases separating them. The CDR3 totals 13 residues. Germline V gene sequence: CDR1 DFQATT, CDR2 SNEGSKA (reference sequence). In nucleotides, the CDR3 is TGCAGTGCCCAACCCGTCTGGGCAGATACGCAGTATTTT. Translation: CSAQPVWADTQYF.

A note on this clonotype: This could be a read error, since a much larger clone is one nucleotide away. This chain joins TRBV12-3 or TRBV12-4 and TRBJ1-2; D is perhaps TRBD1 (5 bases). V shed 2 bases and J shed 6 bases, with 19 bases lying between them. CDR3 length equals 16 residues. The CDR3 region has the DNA TGTGCCAGCAGTTTACACGGATTTTGGGGCAGGGATGGCTACACCTTC. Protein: CASSLHGFWGRDGYTF.

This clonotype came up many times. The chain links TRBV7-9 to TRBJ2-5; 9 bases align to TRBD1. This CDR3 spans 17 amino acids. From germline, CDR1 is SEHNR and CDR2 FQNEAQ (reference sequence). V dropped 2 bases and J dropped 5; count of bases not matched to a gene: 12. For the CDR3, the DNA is TGTGCCAGCAGCTTATCCACGACAGGGGGGGTCCCGGAGACCCAGTACTTC. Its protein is CASSLSTTGGVPETQYF.

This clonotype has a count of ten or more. The CDR3 sequence is CASSLSPRANEQFF. DNA of the CDR3: TGTGCCAGCAGTTTATCCCCCAGGGCCAATGAGCAGTTCTTC. The rearrangement joins TRBV27 to TRBJ2-1; maybe TRBD1 (5 bases). Trimming took off 0 bases at V and 6 bases at J, with 9 bases between the two ends. CDR1 is MNHEY, CDR2 SMNVEV, per germline (reference sequence). There are 14 residues in the CDR3.

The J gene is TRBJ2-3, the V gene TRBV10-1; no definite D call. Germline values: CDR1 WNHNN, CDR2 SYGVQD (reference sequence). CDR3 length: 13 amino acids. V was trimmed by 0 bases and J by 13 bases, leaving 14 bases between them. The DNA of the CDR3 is TGCGCCAGCAGTGAGTCGACCGGGTCTTCGAAGTATTTT. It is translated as CASSESTGSSKYF.